A single sample is the source of the 7 T cell receptor beta chains below, sequenced in a study of CD8 T cells in cerebrospinal fluid in Alzheimer's disease. TCRdb re-called the 10x single-cell sequencing reads and catalogs CDR3 proteins one per entry, DNA excluded. Here the sample table reports 550 to 700 distinct CDR3 sequences. Sequenced: cerebrospinal fluid. The receptor set was obtained from a human donor with Parkinson's disease.

Judged by frequency, this clonotype is medium-sized. V is TRBV19 and J is TRBJ1-6; without DNA, the TCRdb call of TRBD1 cannot be checked. Germline lookup yields CDR1 LNHDA and CDR2 SQIVND (reference sequence). This CDR3 has 17 residues. The CDR3 sequence is CASSRRQESSYNSPLHF.

According to its frequency, this clonotype is large. This chain links TRBV7-2 with TRBJ2-5; lacking DNA, the TRBD1 call made by TCRdb goes unchecked. This CDR3 has 14 amino acids. The germline V gene has CDR1 SGHTA and CDR2 FQGNSA. CDR3 in amino acids: CASSYGTGVSTQYF.

This clonotype is deemed medium-sized (0.01 to 0.1%) by its frequency. This chain joins TRBV6-2 or TRBV6-3 and TRBJ2-3; TCRdb gives TRBD1 as the D gene, but with no DNA this cannot be confirmed. CDR3 length: 17 amino acids. Per the germline V gene, CDR1 is MNHEY and CDR2 is SVGEGT. CDR3 in amino acids: CASSYPLGGRVSDTQYF.

According to its frequency, this clonotype is medium-sized (0.01 to 0.1%). The rearrangement uses TRBV27 and TRBJ2-1; TCRdb outputs TRBD2, but without DNA this stays unchecked. Looked up from germline, CDR1 is MNHEY and CDR2 is SMNVEV (reference sequence). This CDR3 is built from 17 residues. CDR3 sequence: CASSLGSRASSYNEQFF.

V gene TRBV4-1 combines with J gene TRBJ1-6; TCRdb's D gene call, TRBD1, goes unchecked for lack of DNA. The CDR3 extends over 17 amino acids. Germline-derived CDR1 and CDR2 are MGHRA and YSYEKL. The CDR3 here is CASSQEGLTGGNSPLHF.

Judged by frequency, this clonotype is medium-sized (0.01 to 0.1%). The CDR3 loop is CASSRWEGQPQHF. The V and J genes are TRBV19 and TRBJ1-5. This CDR3 is built from 13 residues. The germline V gene has CDR1 LNHDA and CDR2 SQIVND (reference sequence).

Frequency places this clonotype as large (0.1 to 1%). CDR3 protein: CASSLGQGQFF. The V call is TRBV5-6, the J call TRBJ2-1; absent DNA, TCRdb's TRBD1 call cannot be checked. The germline gives CDR1 SGHDT, CDR2 YYEEEE. This CDR3 is 11 amino acids long.